This T cell receptor (beta chain) was identified in a study of CD8 T cells in ankylosing spondylitis. General study results and limits: Ankylosing spondylitis blood appeared to be characterized by a TCR beta motif of 7 to 9 highly homologous variants.

In regard to this clonotype: The antigen is undetermined.

One entry per CDR3 protein, called by TCRdb with MiXCR from the 5' RACE reads. Of 150,000 to 250,000 distinct CDR3 sequences in the sample, over 10% were seen once. The CDR3 consists of 16 residues. CDR1 is SGDLS, CDR2 YYNGEE, per germline. Trimming shortened V by 0 bases and J by 2 bases, and 14 bases separated the two germline ends. This chain joins TRBV9 and TRBJ2-5, with D uncertain. Sample: blood, either unsorted or a sorted T cell fraction (not recorded which). The sequence came from a male donor with ankylosing spondylitis or in good health (not recorded which). CDR3 in amino acids: CASSVEGGDFQETQYF. The CDR3 DNA reads as TGTGCCAGCAGCGTAGAAGGCGGAGATTTTCAAGAGACCCAGTACTTC.